The T cell receptor beta chain under discussion was sequenced for a study of early T cells in non-severe SARS-CoV-2 infection. Turning to the study itself: Sequencing input comprised bulk RNA from unsorted whole blood; chain pairing was not available.

General study points: VDJdb matching favored anti-spike CD8 responses, missing private and CD4 specificities.

TCRdb independently ran MiXCR on the 5' RACE reads; one entry per CDR3 protein. The data hold 83,000 or so distinct CDR3 sequences, with over 9.5% observed a single time. On this clonotype itself: Its antigen is unknown. A much larger clone lies a single base off, so this may be a read error.

This CDR3 contains 16 residues. Germline loops: CDR1 KGHDR, CDR2 SFDVKD. This chain uses TRBV24-1 with TRBJ2-3; 7 bases line up with TRBD2. This receptor was obtained from an adult who was a healthcare worker with PCR-confirmed SARS-CoV-2 infection or an uninfected control (not recorded which). The sample was whole blood, taken at baseline. The DNA for the CDR3 is TGTGACACCAGTGATTTGGGAGGGATCCCCACAGATACGCAGTATTTT. Its protein product is CDTSDLGGIPTDTQYF.